This TCR beta chain emerged from a study of T cell repertoires in cytomegalovirus infection. In the study overall: Public TCR beta signatures provided an indication of both CMV infection and a matching HLA type.

TCRdb passed the reads through MiXCR, listing each CDR3 protein once. In the table there are under 150,000 distinct CDR3 sequences, 20% to 30% of which are singletons. Regarding the study as a whole: Based on cumulative public TCR beta family frequency, carriers of CMV plus the relevant HLA were identified. It was HLA-C-restricted CMV-specific TCR beta clonotypes that dominated the response ex vivo.

The ends lost 6 bases at V and 0 bases at J; junction bases unmatched: 12. The CDR3 loop spans 18 amino acids. Looked up from germline, CDR1 is ENHRY and CDR2 is SYGVKD. The sample holds many counts of this clonotype. Its specificity is unknown. This clonotype originated in a human donor in good health (CMV status not recorded). Some clones in this sample may be carry-over from other donors' samples. Sequenced input: PBMCs, sequenced either directly or after in vitro stimulation (not recorded which). This chain uses TRBV10-3 with TRBJ2-2; 8 bases map to TRBD2. The CDR3 sequence: CAISLPPAGATNTGELFF. CDR3 DNA: TGTGCCATCAGCCTTCCCCCAGCGGGAGCAACGAACACCGGGGAGCTGTTTTTT.